What follows is one T cell receptor beta chain and its context. Its target is not known. These data come from a study of cytomegalovirus exposure and HLA in healthy donors. Study context: An earlier analysis identified more than 90 million unique TCR beta sequences in about 179 million T cells. Findings and caveats of the study: According to a later analysis, most TCR beta chains associated with CMV appeared HLA-restricted.

13 Jbeta primers and 60 Vbeta primers were used for the PCR. Authors' data handling: An analysis performed later counted roughly 79 million unique TCR beta chains (around 10 million of them shared). Using immunoSEQ multiplex PCR, the repertoire was profiled, and TCRdb retains in-frame clones only, with some absent. For V, J and clone size, that table is used; D and trimming come from the DNA. There are over 110,000 clones in the sample; around four fifths occur only once, and around 3% lies in the top ten. Germline lookup yields CDR1 SQVTM and CDR2 ANQGSEA. The V gene end was trimmed by 4 bases and the J gene end by 0 bases; junction bases not matched to a gene: 4. The CDR3 runs 14 residues.

The chain employs TRBV29-1 and TRBJ1-1, with 8 positions matching TRBD1. The clonotype originates from a female donor in good health and CMV-seronegative. The sequenced material came from PBMCs. The DNA of the CDR3 is TGCAGCGTTGCACGGACAGGGATGAACACTGAAGCTTTCTTT. Translating it yields CSVARTGMNTEAFF.